This T cell receptor (beta chain) is from a study of shared clonotypes between healthy human individuals. Looking at the study overall: Per donor, three plates held CD4 naive cells, three held CD4 memory, two held CD8 naive and one held CD8 memory. Study-wide results and caveats: Richness estimates generally favored naive over memory subsets.

Germline V gene lookup returns CDR1 MNHNY and CDR2 SVGAGI (reference sequence). There are 16 residues in the CDR3. The V segment lost 6 bases and the J segment 1 base; nucleotides outside the gene matches: 5. On this clone itself: Its matching antigen is unknown.

Method: immunoSEQ multiplex PCR; TCRdb's copy keeps in-frame clones and lacks some. The sample records 2 million to 2.5 million clones, 90% to 96% being singletons. This clonotype was obtained from a man aged 18 to 29 in good health. The source material was naive CD4+ T cells sorted from blood. Specified subset: CD45RA+ positively selected. The genes are TRBV6-6 and TRBJ2-7, with TRBD2 identical over 14 bases. CDR3 sequence: CASSSGLAGVSYEQYF. In DNA form, the CDR3 reads TGTGCCAGCAGCTCGGGACTAGCGGGAGTTTCCTACGAGCAGTACTTC.